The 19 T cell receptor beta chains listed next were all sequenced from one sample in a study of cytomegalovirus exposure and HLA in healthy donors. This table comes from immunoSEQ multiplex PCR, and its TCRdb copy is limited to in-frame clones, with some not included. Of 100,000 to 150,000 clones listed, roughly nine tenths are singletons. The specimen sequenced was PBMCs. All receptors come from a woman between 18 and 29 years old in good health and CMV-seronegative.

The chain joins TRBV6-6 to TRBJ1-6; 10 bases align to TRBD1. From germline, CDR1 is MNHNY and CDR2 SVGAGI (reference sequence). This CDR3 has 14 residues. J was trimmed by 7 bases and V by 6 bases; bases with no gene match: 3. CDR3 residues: CASRPGQGNSPLHF. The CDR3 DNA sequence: TGTGCCAGCAGACCGGGACAGGGGAATTCACCCCTCCACTTT.

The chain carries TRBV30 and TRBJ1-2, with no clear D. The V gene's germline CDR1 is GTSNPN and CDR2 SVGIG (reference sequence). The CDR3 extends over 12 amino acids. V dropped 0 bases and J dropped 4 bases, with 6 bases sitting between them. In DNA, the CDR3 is TGTGCCTGGAGTGTGGAGGGCTATGGCTACACCTTC. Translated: CAWSVEGYGYTF.

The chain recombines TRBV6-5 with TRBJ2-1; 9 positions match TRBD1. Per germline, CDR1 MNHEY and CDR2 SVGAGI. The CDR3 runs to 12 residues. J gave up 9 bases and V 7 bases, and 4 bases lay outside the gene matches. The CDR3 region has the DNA TGTGCCAGCAAACAGGGGGCCGGTGAGCAGTTCTTC. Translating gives CASKQGAGEQFF.

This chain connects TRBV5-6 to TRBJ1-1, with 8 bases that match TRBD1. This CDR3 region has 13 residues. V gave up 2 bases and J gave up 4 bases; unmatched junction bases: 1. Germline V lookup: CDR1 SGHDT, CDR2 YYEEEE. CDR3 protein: CASSFTGGTEAFF. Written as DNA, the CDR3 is TGTGCCAGCAGCTTCACAGGGGGCACTGAAGCTTTCTTT.

CDR3 sequence reads: CASSLGTGVQYEQYF. The CDR3 DNA sequence: TGTGCCAGCAGCTTAGGGACGGGGGTGCAGTACGAGCAGTACTTC. The chain joins TRBV7-6 to TRBJ2-7; D perhaps matches TRBD2 (6 bases). Germline V CDR1 and CDR2: SGHVS, FNYEAQ. CDR3 size: 15 residues. V was trimmed by 1 base and J by 4 bases, leaving 14 bases between them.

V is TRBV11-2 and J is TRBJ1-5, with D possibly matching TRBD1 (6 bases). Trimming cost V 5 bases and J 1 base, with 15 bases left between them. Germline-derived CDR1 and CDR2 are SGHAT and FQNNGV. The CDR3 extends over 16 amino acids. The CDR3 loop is CASSTSRGRSNQPQHF. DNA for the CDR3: TGTGCCAGCAGCACTTCCAGGGGCCGCAGCAATCAGCCCCAGCATTTT.

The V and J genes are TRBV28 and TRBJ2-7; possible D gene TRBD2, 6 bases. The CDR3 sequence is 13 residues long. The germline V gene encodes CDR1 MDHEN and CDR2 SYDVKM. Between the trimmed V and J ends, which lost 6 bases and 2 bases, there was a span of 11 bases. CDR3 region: CASSLGLTYEQYF. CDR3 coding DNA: TGTGCCAGCAGCCTTGGACTAACCTACGAGCAGTACTTC.

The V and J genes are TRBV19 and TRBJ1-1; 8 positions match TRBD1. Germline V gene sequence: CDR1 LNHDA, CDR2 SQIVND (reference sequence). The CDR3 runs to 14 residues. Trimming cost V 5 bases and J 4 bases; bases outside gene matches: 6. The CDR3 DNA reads TGTGCCAGTAGTGCCCCAGGGGGCGGCACTGAAGCTTTCTTT. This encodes CASSAPGGGTEAFF.

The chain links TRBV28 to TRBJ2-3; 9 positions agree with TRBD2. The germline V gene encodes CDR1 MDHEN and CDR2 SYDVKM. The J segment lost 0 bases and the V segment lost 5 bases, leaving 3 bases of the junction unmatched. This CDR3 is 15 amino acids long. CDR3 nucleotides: TGTGCCAGCAGTCCTAGCGGGACGAGCACAGATACGCAGTATTTT. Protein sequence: CASSPSGTSTDTQYF.

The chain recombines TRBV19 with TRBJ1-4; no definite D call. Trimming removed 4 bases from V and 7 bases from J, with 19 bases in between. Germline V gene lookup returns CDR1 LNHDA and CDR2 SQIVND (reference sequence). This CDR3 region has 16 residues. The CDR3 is CASSSDHKLPGEKLFF. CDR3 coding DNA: TGTGCCAGTAGTAGCGACCACAAGTTACCGGGTGAAAAACTGTTTTTT.

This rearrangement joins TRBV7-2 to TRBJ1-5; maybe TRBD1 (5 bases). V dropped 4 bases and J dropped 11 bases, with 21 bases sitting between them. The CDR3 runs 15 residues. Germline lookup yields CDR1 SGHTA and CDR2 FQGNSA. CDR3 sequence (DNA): TGTGCCAGCAGCTCCTCGGGGGGGACCGATGCGACCCAGCATTTT. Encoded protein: CASSSSGGTDATQHF.

As DNA, the CDR3 is TGTGCCAGCAGTTTAGGAGGGAACACTGAAGCTTTCTTT. Its protein product is CASSLGGNTEAFF. The genes are TRBV25-1 and TRBJ1-1; D unresolved. Germline V CDR1 and CDR2: MGHDK, SYGVNS. CDR3 length: 13 amino acids. V lost 5 bases to trimming and J lost 1 base, with 8 bases between them.

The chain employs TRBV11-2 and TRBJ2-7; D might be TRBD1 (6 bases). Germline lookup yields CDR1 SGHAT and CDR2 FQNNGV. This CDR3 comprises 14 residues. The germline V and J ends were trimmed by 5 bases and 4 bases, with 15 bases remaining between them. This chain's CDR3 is CASSLNTGNYEQYV. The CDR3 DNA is TGTGCCAGCAGCCTCAATACAGGGAATTACGAGCAGTACGTC.

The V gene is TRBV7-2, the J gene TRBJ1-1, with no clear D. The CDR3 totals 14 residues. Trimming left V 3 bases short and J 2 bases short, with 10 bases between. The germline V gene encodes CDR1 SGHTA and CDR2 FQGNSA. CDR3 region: CASSFYRTNTEAFF. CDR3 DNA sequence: TGTGCCAGCAGCTTCTACAGAACAAACACTGAAGCTTTCTTT.

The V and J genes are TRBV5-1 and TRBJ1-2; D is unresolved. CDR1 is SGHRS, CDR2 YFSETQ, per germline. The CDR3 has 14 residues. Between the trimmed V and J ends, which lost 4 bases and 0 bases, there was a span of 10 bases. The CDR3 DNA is TGCGCCAGCAGCGCAGTACAGCCTAACTATGGCTACACCTTC. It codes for CASSAVQPNYGYTF.

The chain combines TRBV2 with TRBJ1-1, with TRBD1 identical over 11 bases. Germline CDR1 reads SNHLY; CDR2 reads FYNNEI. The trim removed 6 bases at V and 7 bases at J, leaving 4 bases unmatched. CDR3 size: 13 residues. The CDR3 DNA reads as TGTGCCAGCAGGGGACAGGGGGGGAATGAAGCTTTCTTT. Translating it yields CASRGQGGNEAFF.

CDR3 amino acids: CASSEQGGSNQPQHF. CDR3 bases: TGTGCCAGCAGTGAACAGGGAGGAAGCAATCAGCCCCAGCATTTT. V usage is TRBV2 and J usage is TRBJ1-5; D is possibly TRBD1 (5 bases). The CDR3 runs 15 residues. The V gene lost 2 bases and the J gene lost 1 base, with 9 bases spanning the gap. Germline V CDR1 and CDR2: SNHLY, FYNNEI.

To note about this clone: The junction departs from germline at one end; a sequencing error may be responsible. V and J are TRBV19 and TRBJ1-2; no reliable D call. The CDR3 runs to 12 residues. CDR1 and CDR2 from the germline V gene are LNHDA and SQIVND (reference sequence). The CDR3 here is CASTEGGYDYTF. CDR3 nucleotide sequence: TGTGCCAGTACTGAGGGAGGATATGACTACACCTTC. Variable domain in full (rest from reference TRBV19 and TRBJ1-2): DGGITQSPKYLFRKEGQNVTLSCEQNLNHDAMYWYRQDPGQGLRLIYYSQIVNDFQKGDIAEGYSVSREKKESFPLTVTSAQKNPTAFYLCASTEGGYDYTFGSGTRLTVV.

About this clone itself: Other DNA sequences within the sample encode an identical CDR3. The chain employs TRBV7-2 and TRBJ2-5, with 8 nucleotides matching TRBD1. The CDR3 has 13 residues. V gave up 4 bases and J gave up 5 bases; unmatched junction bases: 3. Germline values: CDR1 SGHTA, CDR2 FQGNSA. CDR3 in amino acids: CASSSDRGETQYF. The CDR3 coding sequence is TGTGCCAGCAGCTCCGACAGGGGTGAGACCCAGTACTTC.